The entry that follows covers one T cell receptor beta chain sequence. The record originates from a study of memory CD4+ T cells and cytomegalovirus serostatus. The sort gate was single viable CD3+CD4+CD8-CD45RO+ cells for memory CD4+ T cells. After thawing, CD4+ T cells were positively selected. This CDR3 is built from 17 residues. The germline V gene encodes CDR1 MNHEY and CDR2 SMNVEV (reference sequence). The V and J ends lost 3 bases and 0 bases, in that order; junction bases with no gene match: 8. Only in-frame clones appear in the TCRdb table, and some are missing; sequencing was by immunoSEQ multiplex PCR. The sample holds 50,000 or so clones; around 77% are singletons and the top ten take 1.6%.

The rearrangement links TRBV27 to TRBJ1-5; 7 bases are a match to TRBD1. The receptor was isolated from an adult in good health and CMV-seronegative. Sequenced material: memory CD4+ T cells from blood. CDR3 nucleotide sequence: TGTGCCAGCAGTTTGTTTTCAGGGGGTAGTAGCAATCAGCCCCAGCATTTT. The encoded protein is CASSLFSGGSSNQPQHF.